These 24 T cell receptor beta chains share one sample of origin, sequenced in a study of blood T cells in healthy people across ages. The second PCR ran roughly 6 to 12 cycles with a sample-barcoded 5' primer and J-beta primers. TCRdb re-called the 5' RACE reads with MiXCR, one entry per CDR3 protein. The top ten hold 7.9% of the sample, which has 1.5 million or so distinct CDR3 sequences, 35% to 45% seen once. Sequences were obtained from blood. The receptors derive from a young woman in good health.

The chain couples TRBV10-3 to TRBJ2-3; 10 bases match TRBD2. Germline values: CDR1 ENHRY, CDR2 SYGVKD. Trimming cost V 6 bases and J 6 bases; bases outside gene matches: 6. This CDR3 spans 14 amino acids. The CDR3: CAISTGTSVDTQYF. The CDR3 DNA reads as TGTGCCATCAGCACCGGGACTAGCGTGGATACGCAGTATTTT.

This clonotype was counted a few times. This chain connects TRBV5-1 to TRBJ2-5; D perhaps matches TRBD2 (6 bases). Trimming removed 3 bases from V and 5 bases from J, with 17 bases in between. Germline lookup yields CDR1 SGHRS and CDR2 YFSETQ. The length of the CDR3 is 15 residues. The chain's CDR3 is CASSSYLGTSETQYF. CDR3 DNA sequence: TGCGCCAGCAGCTCCTACCTAGGGACTTCGGAGACCCAGTACTTC.

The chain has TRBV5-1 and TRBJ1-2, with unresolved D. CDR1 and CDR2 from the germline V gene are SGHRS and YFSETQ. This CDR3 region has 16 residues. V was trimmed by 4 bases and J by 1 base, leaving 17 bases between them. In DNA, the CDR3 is TGCGCCAGCAGCCCCCTTACAGAAGCCAATAACTATGGCTACACCTTC. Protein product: CASSPLTEANNYGYTF.

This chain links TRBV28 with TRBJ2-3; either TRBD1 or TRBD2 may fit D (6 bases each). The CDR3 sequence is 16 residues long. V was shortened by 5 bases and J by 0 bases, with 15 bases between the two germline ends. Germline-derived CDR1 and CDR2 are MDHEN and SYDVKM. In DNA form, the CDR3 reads TGTGCCAGCAGTGGCCCGGGGGCGGCGAGCACAGATACGCAGTATTTT. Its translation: CASSGPGAASTDTQYF.

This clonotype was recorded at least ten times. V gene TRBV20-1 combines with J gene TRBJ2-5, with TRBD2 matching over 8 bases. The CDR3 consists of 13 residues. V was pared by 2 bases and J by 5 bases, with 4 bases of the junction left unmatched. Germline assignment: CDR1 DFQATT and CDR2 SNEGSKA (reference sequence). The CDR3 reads CSARPRTSETQYF. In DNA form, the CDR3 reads TGCAGTGCTAGACCCCGGACTAGCGAGACCCAGTACTTC.

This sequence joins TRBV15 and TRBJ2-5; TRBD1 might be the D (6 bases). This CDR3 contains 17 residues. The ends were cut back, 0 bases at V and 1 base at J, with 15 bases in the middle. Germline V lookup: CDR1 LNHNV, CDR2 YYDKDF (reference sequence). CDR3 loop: CATSRDRGTRGQETQYF. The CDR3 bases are TGTGCCACCAGCAGAGATAGAGGCACCAGGGGCCAAGAGACCCAGTACTTC. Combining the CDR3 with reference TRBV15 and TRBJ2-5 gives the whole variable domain DAMVIQNPRYQVTQFGKPVTLSCSQTLNHNVMYWYQQKSSQAPKLLFHYYDKDFNNEADTPDNFQSRRPNTSFCFLDIRSPGLGDTAMYLCATSRDRGTRGQETQYFGPGTRLLVL.

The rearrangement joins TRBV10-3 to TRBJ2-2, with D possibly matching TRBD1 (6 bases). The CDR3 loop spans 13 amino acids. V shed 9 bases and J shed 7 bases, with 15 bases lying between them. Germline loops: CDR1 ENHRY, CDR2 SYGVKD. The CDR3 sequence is CAIRPTGHGELFF. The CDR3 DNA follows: TGTGCCATTAGACCAACAGGGCACGGGGAGCTGTTTTTT.

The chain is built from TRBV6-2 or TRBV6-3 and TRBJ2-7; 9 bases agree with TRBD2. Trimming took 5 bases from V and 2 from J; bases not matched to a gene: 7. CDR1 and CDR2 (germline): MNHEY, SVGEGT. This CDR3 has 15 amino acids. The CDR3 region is CASSKRASGAYEQYF. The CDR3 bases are TGTGCCAGCAGTAAAAGGGCTAGCGGGGCCTACGAGCAGTACTTC.

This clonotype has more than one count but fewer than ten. The DNA for the CDR3 is TGCGCCAGCAGCAGCAGGGACAGGAACACCGGGGAGCTGTTTTTT. Amino acids: CASSSRDRNTGELFF. The gene calls are TRBV5-1 and TRBJ2-2, with TRBD1 identical over 7 bases. Germline lookup yields CDR1 SGHRS and CDR2 YFSETQ. The CDR3 sequence is 15 residues long. The J segment lost 1 base and the V segment lost 4 bases, leaving 4 bases of the junction unmatched.

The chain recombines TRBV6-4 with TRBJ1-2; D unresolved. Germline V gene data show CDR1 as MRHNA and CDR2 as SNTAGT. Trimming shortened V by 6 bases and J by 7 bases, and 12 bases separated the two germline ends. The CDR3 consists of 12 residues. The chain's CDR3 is CASSSTSGGYTF. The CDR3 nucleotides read TGTGCCAGCAGCTCGACCTCGGGTGGCTACACCTTC.

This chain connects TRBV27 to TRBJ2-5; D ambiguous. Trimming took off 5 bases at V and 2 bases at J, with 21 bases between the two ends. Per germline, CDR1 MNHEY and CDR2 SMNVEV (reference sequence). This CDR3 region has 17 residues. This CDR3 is CASSTVIPRVGQETQYF. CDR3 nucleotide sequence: TGTGCCAGCAGTACCGTAATCCCCCGGGTAGGTCAAGAGACCCAGTACTTC.

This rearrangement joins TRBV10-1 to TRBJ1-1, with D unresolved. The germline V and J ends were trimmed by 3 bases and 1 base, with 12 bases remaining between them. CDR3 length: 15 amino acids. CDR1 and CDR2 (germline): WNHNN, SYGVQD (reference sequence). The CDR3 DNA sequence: TGCGCCAGCAGTGAATGGGCTAAGGGGAACACTGAAGCTTTCTTT. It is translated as CASSEWAKGNTEAFF.

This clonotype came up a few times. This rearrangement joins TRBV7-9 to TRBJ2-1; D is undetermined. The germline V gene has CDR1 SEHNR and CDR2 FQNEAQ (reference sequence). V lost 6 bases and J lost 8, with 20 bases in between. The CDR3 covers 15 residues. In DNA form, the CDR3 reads TGTGCCAGCAGTTCCGGGTCTTCAGGTGGCGATGAGCAGTTCTTC. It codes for CASSSGSSGGDEQFF.

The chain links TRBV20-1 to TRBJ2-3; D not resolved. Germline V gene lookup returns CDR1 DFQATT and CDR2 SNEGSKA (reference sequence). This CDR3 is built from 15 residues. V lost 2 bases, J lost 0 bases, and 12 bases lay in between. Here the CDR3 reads CSARFLQTSTDTQYF. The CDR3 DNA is TGCAGTGCTAGATTCCTACAAACTAGCACAGATACGCAGTATTTT.

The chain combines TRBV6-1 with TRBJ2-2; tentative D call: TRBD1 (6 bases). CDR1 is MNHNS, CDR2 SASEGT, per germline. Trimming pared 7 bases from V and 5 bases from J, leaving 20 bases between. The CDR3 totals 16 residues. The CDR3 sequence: CASTRRHREGTGELFF. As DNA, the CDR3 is TGTGCCAGCACCAGACGGCACAGGGAAGGAACCGGGGAGCTGTTTTTT.

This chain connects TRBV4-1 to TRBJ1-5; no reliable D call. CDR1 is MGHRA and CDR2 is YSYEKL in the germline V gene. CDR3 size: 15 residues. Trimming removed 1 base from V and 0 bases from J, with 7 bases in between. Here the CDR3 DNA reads TGCGCCAGCAGCCAAGGCGGAAATAGCAATCAGCCCCAGCATTTT. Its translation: CASSQGGNSNQPQHF.

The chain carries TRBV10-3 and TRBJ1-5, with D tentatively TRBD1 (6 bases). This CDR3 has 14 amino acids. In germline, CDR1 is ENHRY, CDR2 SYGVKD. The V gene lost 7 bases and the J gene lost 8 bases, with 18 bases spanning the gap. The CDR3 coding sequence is TGTGCCATCAACAGGGACGTGGGTACTGAGCCCCAGCATTTT. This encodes CAINRDVGTEPQHF.

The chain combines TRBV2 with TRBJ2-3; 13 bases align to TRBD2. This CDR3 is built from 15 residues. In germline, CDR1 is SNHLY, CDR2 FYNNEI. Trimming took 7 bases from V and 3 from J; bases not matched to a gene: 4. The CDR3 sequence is CASTWTSGGTDTQYF. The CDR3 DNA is TGTGCCAGCACCTGGACTAGCGGGGGAACAGATACGCAGTATTTT.

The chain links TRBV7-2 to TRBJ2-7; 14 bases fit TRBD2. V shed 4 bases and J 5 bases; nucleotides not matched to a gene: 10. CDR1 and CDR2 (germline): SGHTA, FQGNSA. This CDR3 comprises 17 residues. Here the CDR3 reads CASSSSGTSGRVNEQYF. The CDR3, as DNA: TGTGCCAGCAGCTCATCCGGGACTAGCGGGAGAGTAAACGAGCAGTACTTC.

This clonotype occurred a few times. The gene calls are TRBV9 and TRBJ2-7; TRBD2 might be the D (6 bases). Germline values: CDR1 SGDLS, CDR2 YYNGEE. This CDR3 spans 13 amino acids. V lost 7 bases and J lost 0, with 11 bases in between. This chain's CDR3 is CASGGWNSYEQYF. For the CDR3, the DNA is TGTGCCAGCGGGGGGTGGAACTCCTACGAGCAGTACTTC.

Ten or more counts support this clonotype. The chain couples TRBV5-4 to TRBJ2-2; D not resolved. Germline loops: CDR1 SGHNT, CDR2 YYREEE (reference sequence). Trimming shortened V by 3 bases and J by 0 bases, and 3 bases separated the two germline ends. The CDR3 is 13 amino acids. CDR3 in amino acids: CASSSANTGELFF. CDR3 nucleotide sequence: TGTGCCAGCAGCTCCGCGAACACCGGGGAGCTGTTTTTT.

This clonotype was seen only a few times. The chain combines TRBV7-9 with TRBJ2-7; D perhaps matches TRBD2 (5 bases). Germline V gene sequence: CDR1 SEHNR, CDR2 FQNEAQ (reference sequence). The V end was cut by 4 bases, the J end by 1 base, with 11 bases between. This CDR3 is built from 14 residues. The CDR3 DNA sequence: TGTGCCAGCAGCTCCTACGGGGTGTCCTACGAGCAGTACTTC. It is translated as CASSSYGVSYEQYF.

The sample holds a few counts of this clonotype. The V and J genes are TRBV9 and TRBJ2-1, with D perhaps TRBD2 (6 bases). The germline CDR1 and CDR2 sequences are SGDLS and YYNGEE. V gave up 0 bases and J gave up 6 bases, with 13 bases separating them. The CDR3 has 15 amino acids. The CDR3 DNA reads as TGTGCCAGCAGCGTAGCTCGGACTACCTTCAATGAGCAGTTCTTC. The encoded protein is CASSVARTTFNEQFF. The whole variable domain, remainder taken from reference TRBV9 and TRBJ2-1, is DSGVTQTPKHLITATGQRVTLRCSPRSGDLSVYWYQQSLDQGLQFLIQYYNGEERAKGNILERFSAQQFPDLHSELNLSSLELGDSALYFCASSVARTTFNEQFFGPGTRLTVL.

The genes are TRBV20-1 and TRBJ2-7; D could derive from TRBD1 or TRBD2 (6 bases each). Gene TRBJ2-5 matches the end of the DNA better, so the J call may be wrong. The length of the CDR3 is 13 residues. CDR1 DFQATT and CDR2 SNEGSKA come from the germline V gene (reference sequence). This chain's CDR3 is CSWGATAQETQYF. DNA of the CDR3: TGCAGCTGGGGGGCGACGGCACAAGAGACCCAGTACTTC.